These 3 T cell receptor beta chains came from one sample sequenced in a study of T-cell memory formation after mild COVID-19. TCRdb reprocessed the 5' RACE reads via MiXCR and lists one record per CDR3 protein. This sample has approximately 200,000 distinct CDR3 sequences, with 15% to 20% found just once. Sequencing was done on a sample of PBMCs or a T cell subset sorted from them (not recorded which). The source of these receptors is an adult woman who had mild COVID-19 (a few samples of this study predate the infection). Cell type and time point are not known.

Points on this clonotype: Sequence at one end of the junction differs from germline and may be a read error. J is TRBJ1-4 and V is TRBV7-6; no firm D call. CDR3 length: 14 amino acids. Germline loops: CDR1 SGHVS, CDR2 FNYEAQ. The CDR3 loop is CASSLGGQREKLFF. CDR3 coding DNA: TGTGCCAGTAGCTTGGGCGGTCAGAGGGAAAAACTGTTTTTT.

The chain couples TRBV4-2 to TRBJ2-6; 7 nucleotides line up with TRBD1. V lost 4 bases, J lost 0 bases, and 6 bases stayed unmatched. CDR3 length equals 17 residues. Germline-derived CDR1 and CDR2 are LGHNA and YNFKEQ. The CDR3 protein is CASSRGTELSGANVLTF. In DNA form, the CDR3 reads TGTGCCAGCAGCCGAGGGACAGAGCTCTCTGGGGCCAACGTCCTGACTTTC.

V gene TRBV7-2 combines with J gene TRBJ2-3, with D perhaps TRBD1 (6 bases). Trimming took 4 bases from V and 8 from J, leaving 13 bases between them. The CDR3 length is 13 residues. CDR1 and CDR2 from the germline V gene are SGHTA and FQGNSA. DNA for the CDR3: TGTGCCAGCAGCTCGGACCTCAGGGGTACGCAGTATTTT. This sequence encodes CASSSDLRGTQYF.